The 19 T cell receptor beta chains listed next were all sequenced from one sample in a study of human CD4 T cells and Enterobacteriaceae. Profiling relied on immunoSEQ multiplex PCR, and the TCRdb table lists in-frame clones only, not all of them. The repertoire includes some 30,000 clones, about 80% of them detected once, and approximately 1.7% sits in the top ten. The memory gate held CD4+ cells that were not CD45RA+CCR7+CD95- naive cells, over 95% pure. The source material was memory CD4+ T cells from blood. These receptors all come from a human donor in good health.

Notes on this clone: At one boundary the junction diverges from the germline segment, which might be a read error. The chain employs TRBV5-6 and TRBJ2-3; possibly TRBD2 for D (6 bases). CDR3 length: 13 residues. Looked up from germline, CDR1 is SGHDT and CDR2 is YYEEEE. The CDR3 DNA reads as TGTGCCAGCAGCTTGGGACCCGGACGCGCCGGGGGTTTT. Translated: CASSLGPGRAGGF.

The rearrangement links TRBV12-5 to TRBJ1-5; D possibly corresponds to TRBD1 (6 bases). The CDR3 is made up of 16 amino acids. CDR1 is LGHNT and CDR2 is FRNRAP in the germline V gene. V was pared by 7 bases and J by 0 bases, with 16 bases between. CDR3 DNA sequence: TGTGCTAGTGACTGGGGGACAAATCATAGCAATCAGCCCCAGCATTTT. Translating gives CASDWGTNHSNQPQHF. Drawing the rest from reference TRBV12-5 and TRBJ1-5, the complete variable domain is DARVTQTPRHKVTEMGQEVTMRCQPILGHNTVFWYRQTMMQGLELLAYFRNRAPLDDSGMPKDRFSAEMPDATLATLKIQPSEPRDSAVYFCASDWGTNHSNQPQHFGDGTRLSIL.

The chain recombines TRBV5-4 with TRBJ2-1, with D unresolved. The length of the CDR3 is 13 residues. Trimming took off 7 bases at V and 8 bases at J, with 16 bases between the two ends. CDR1 and CDR2 from the germline V gene are SGHNT and YYREEE (reference sequence). The CDR3 nucleotides read TGTGCCAGCCACCTCCCCCACGGCCATGAGCAGTTCTTC. Translation: CASHLPHGHEQFF.

The rearrangement uses TRBV10-1 and TRBJ1-1, with 7 bases fitting TRBD1. Germline loops: CDR1 WNHNN, CDR2 SYGVQD (reference sequence). The ends lost 4 bases at V and 10 bases at J; junction bases unmatched: 12. This CDR3 region has 14 residues. CDR3 sequence: CASSGNWDSGRAFF. The CDR3, as DNA: TGCGCCAGCAGTGGTAACTGGGACAGCGGGCGAGCTTTCTTT.

V is TRBV11-2 and J is TRBJ2-2; TRBD1 matches at 7 bases. The CDR3 sequence is 16 residues long. After removal of 1 base from V and 1 base from J, the junction contained 3 bases not matched to a gene. Germline loops: CDR1 SGHAT, CDR2 FQNNGV. The CDR3 is CASSLGQGVNTGELFF. In nucleotides, the CDR3 is TGTGCCAGCAGCTTAGGGCAGGGGGTGAACACCGGGGAGCTGTTTTTT.

The rearrangement links TRBV6-6 to TRBJ1-3, with 7 bases identical to TRBD1. V lost 2 bases to trimming and J lost 4 bases; unmatched junction nucleotides: 2. CDR3 length: 14 amino acids. Germline CDR1 is MNHNY and CDR2 is SVGAGI (reference sequence). CDR3 sequence: CASSYQGDGNTIYF. CDR3 in DNA: TGTGCCAGCAGTTACCAGGGGGACGGAAACACCATATATTTT.

This rearrangement joins TRBV10-1 to TRBJ2-3; 9 positions agree with TRBD2. The CDR3 is 15 amino acids. After removal of 2 bases from V and 0 bases from J, the junction contained 0 bases not matched to a gene. The germline CDR1 and CDR2 sequences are WNHNN and SYGVQD (reference sequence). CDR3 in amino acids: CASSETSGSTDTQYF. In nucleotides, the CDR3 is TGCGCCAGCAGTGAGACTAGCGGGAGCACAGATACGCAGTATTTT.

This clone was recorded a few times. The junction differs from germline at one of its ends, possibly a read error. Other DNA sequences in this sample translate to the same CDR3. This chain links TRBV6-5 with TRBJ2-7, with 10 bases fitting TRBD1. This CDR3 contains 14 residues. Per germline, CDR1 MNHEY and CDR2 SVGAGI. DNA of the CDR3: TGCGCCAGCTCTCGGGACAGGGGATTAAGCGAGCAGTACTTC. This codes for CASSRDRGLSEQYF.

This chain joins TRBV11-2 and TRBJ2-7; 9 bases match TRBD1. V lost 3 bases to trimming and J lost 2 bases; unmatched junction nucleotides: 2. Germline V lookup: CDR1 SGHAT, CDR2 FQNNGV. This CDR3 has 14 residues. CDR3 amino acids: CASSFGTGPYEQYF. In DNA form, the CDR3 reads TGTGCCAGCAGCTTCGGGACAGGGCCCTACGAGCAGTACTTC.

This clone showed up just a few times. The chain joins TRBV30 to TRBJ2-3, with D possibly called TRBD1 or TRBD2 (6 bases each). Germline V gene lookup returns CDR1 GTSNPN and CDR2 SVGIG (reference sequence). This CDR3 comprises 12 residues. Trimming removed 3 bases from V and 8 bases from J, with 12 bases in between. The CDR3 loop is CAWSPEGGTQYF. In DNA, the CDR3 is TGTGCCTGGAGCCCAGAGGGGGGTACGCAGTATTTT.

The genes are TRBV19 and TRBJ2-7; 8 nucleotides match TRBD2. The CDR3 contains 15 residues. Losses at the gene ends were 7 bases for V and 3 bases for J; bases not matched to a gene: 11. Germline V CDR1 and CDR2: LNHDA, SQIVND (reference sequence). CDR3 coding DNA: TGTGCCAGTAAGACCTCAGCGGGAGCGAGCTACGAGCAGTACTTC. Translated, it gives CASKTSAGASYEQYF.

J is TRBJ2-1 and V is TRBV25-1, with D perhaps matching TRBD2 (6 bases). V lost 4 bases and J 4 bases, leaving 20 bases between the germline ends. The CDR3 has 17 residues. Per the germline V gene, CDR1 is MGHDK and CDR2 is SYGVNS. In DNA form, the CDR3 reads TGTGCCAGCAGTGGGTTTGGGGGGACTCTTTTATACAATGAGCAGTTCTTC. It encodes CASSGFGGTLLYNEQFF.

This sequence joins TRBV6-1 and TRBJ2-5; D may be TRBD1 (7 bases). This CDR3 region has 13 residues. Germline CDR1 MNHNS, CDR2 SASEGT. V was shortened by 7 bases and J by 5 bases, with 14 bases between the two germline ends. The CDR3 DNA sequence: TGTGCCAGCACCCAGACAGGGAGGGAGACCCAGTACTTC. Amino acids: CASTQTGRETQYF.

The chain recombines TRBV27 with TRBJ2-7; tentative D call: TRBD1 (6 bases). Germline V gene data show CDR1 as MNHEY and CDR2 as SMNVEV (reference sequence). The germline V and J ends were trimmed by 2 bases and 4 bases, with 12 bases remaining between them. The CDR3 is 14 amino acids. The CDR3 DNA reads TGTGCCAGCAGTTTAGGGGGCGCTCGGTACGAGCAGTACTTC. Amino acid sequence: CASSLGGARYEQYF.

The chain employs TRBV2 and TRBJ2-1, with unresolved D. CDR3 length: 14 residues. Germline V CDR1 and CDR2: SNHLY, FYNNEI. Deletions cut 6 bases from V and 4 bases from J, with 13 bases between. The CDR3 DNA follows: TGTGCCAGCAGACCGGGTCAAACTTACAATGAGCAGTTCTTC. The encoded protein is CASRPGQTYNEQFF.

The V call is TRBV6-1, the J call TRBJ1-3, with 7 bases matching TRBD1. The CDR3 spans 16 residues. Per germline, CDR1 MNHNS and CDR2 SASEGT. J was trimmed by 4 bases and V by 4 bases; bases with no gene match: 10. The CDR3 DNA follows: TGTGCCAGCAGTGCAGGAACAGGGGAAGGAGGAAACACCATATATTTT. Protein product: CASSAGTGEGGNTIYF.

This clone turned up a few times. The rearrangement links TRBV27 to TRBJ2-3; D is tentatively TRBD1 or TRBD2 (5 bases each). The V gene's germline CDR1 is MNHEY and CDR2 SMNVEV (reference sequence). This CDR3 has 16 residues. Trimming stripped 5 bases from V and 4 bases from J, with 19 bases between. The CDR3 DNA follows: TGTGCCAGCAGTCCCCTCGGGGACCCTGGGGCAGATACGCAGTATTTT. It codes for CASSPLGDPGADTQYF.

V is TRBV11-2 and J is TRBJ2-7; a possible D gene is TRBD2 (6 bases). The CDR3 is 15 residues long. Germline CDR1 is SGHAT and CDR2 is FQNNGV. Trimming shortened V by 5 bases and J by 2 bases, and 16 bases separated the two germline ends. This CDR3 is CASSPGTLGPYEQYF. The CDR3 DNA sequence: TGTGCCAGCAGCCCCGGGACTCTTGGTCCCTACGAGCAGTACTTC. Based on the CDR3 plus reference TRBV11-2 and TRBJ2-7, the full variable domain is EAGVAQSPRYKIIEKRQSVAFWCNPISGHATLYWYQQILGQGPKLLIQFQNNGVVDDSQLPKDRFSAERLKGVDSTLKIQPAKLEDSAVYLCASSPGTLGPYEQYFGPGTRLTVT.

The chain recombines TRBV6-5 with TRBJ2-1; D remains unclear. CDR3 length equals 13 residues. The ends were cut back, 2 bases at V and 4 bases at J, with 6 bases in the middle. Germline values: CDR1 MNHEY, CDR2 SVGAGI. The CDR3 DNA follows: TGTGCCAGCAGTTACGGGGTTTACAATGAGCAGTTCTTC. Amino acid sequence: CASSYGVYNEQFF.